The sequence of this TCR beta chain was determined in a study of PD-1 blockade in classical Hodgkin lymphoma (dated by TCRdb to the early 2020s). With respect to the entire study: The study used CyTOF and TCR beta sequencing to define a peripheral blood immune signature of response to PD-1 blockade in classical Hodgkin lymphoma.

V is cut by 3 bases and J by 5 bases, and the space between the germline ends is 16 bases. Its CDR3 holds 15 amino acids, cysteine through phenylalanine. CDR3 DNA only is kept here, 45 bases in frame from base 1. The germline V gene yields MGHRA for CDR1 and YSYEKL for CDR2. Remarks on this clone: Its antigen has not been determined. Per-nucleotide qualities are absent, and no much larger clonotype sits a single base away.

The time point label of this sample denotes: newly diagnosed, previously untreated cHL patient sample. CD8+ T cells were purified from thawed PBMCs by magnetic negative selection with a Miltenyi CD8+ T cell isolation kit. To serve as a comparison group for the relapsed/refractory trial patients, PBMCs were sequenced from patients with newly diagnosed, previously untreated classical Hodgkin lymphoma. Peripheral blood was collected in 8 mL Vacutainer Cell Preparation Tubes, from which PBMCs were isolated by centrifugation and then cryopreserved. Purified CD4+ and CD8+ fractions were prepared only for cases in which an additional PBMC sample was available. Magnetically labelled cells were depleted on LS columns in a quadroMACS separator, and the flow-through was collected as the purified fraction. Overall results and qualifications from the work: Baseline TCR diversity was reported to be lower in newly diagnosed patients than in healthy donors, and even lower in relapsed/refractory patients. The study covered only a single clinical trial cohort, and the causes of the repertoire differences, possibly disease activity or prior therapy, were still not defined.

The Qiagen DNeasy kit was used to extract genomic DNA both from unsorted PBMCs and from the negatively selected CD4+ and CD8+ fractions. TCR beta CDR3 regions were subjected to amplification by immunoSEQ multiplex PCR with primers that anneal to V and J segments. A synthetic immune receptor repertoire was used to minimize amplification bias, and any residual bias was removed computationally once sequencing was done. The original pipeline was this. Custom Python scripts were used to quantify repertoire diversity as the Shannon entropy index. The unsorted, CD4+ and CD8+ repertoires were each analyzed separately, with the exception of combined analyses, where CD4+ and CD8+ sequences were merged in silico. TCRdb carries this immuneACCESS record with in-frame sequences only. Its versions omit some clonotypes, under half of them owing to an unresolved V gene in the studies checked, with the rest unexplained. Clonal size and the V and J genes are those of that table, whereas D and trimming came from the DNA. Counted in this sample were about 21,000 clones; approximately 90% of them appeared once. The ten largest clones take up 6.5% to 8% of the sample.

The rearrangement combines TRBV4-1 with TRBJ1-2; a weak D assignment points to TRBD1 (5 bases agree). The sample comprised CD8+ T cells from blood. The clonotype was recovered from a human donor with classical Hodgkin lymphoma. The DNA sequence follows: TGCGCCAGCAGCCACGTTTGGCGAGGGGAATATGGCTACACCTTC. Protein translation: CASSHVWRGEYGYTF.